This is a list of T cell receptor beta chains from one sample in a study of blood T cell repertoires in COVID-19. TCRdb's table, derived via immunoSEQ multiplex PCR, lists solely in-frame clones and lacks some. The repertoire holds under 550,000 clones, with 70% to 90% as singletons. The sequencing sample was made of peripheral blood. The source of these receptors is a man aged 18-30 years with COVID-19, enrolled during active disease. Each CDR3 is given with its conserved first and last residue. The order of the fields is J gene, V gene, CDR3 protein.

TRBJ2-1 | TRBV19 | CASSTYGASGDEQFF
TRBJ2-1 | TRBV1 | CTSSQVTGKDPGIRDEQFF
TRBJ2-1 | TRBV7-9 | CASSLIQEQFF
TRBJ1-1 | TRBV5-1 | CASSLVSGQINTEAFF
TRBJ2-1 | TRBV3-1/TRBV3-2 | CASSQGGRVNEQFF
TRBJ1-6 | TRBV25-1 | CASSDRTGLSSPLHF
TRBJ1-1 | TRBV12-3/TRBV12-4 | CASSPRVATEAFF
TRBJ2-1 | TRBV4-2 | CASSPFGYNEQFF
TRBJ2-7 | TRBV5-1 | CASSREGSSYEQYF
TRBJ2-1 | TRBV18 | CASSQRQGLKGEQFF
TRBJ2-7 | TRBV2 | CASSPLVGAYEQYF
TRBJ1-2 | TRBV3-1/TRBV3-2 | CASSTGTGDYGYTF
TRBJ2-3 | TRBV10-3 | CAISEWSGVTDTQYF
TRBJ1-2 | TRBV7-9 | CASSGGSHQLDYGYTF
TRBJ1-3 | TRBV9 | CASSVGTRSLFGGERTGNTIYF
TRBJ2-7 | TRBV19 | CASRSQTGSNYEQYF
TRBJ2-3 | TRBV24-1 | CATSDLEGVGTDTQYF
TRBJ2-7 | TRBV13 | CASSPTGNEQYF
TRBJ1-1 | TRBV6-5 | CASRRQGYGGAFF
TRBJ1-2 | TRBV9 | CASSGGGRGAGYGYTF
TRBJ2-2 | TRBV13 | CASSRSATGELFF
TRBJ2-7 | TRBV7-9 | CASSLVGSSYEQYF
TRBJ1-2 | TRBV12-3/TRBV12-4 | CASSLDSDYGYTF
TRBJ2-1 | TRBV28 | CASTRRGTSYNEQFF
TRBJ1-5 | TRBV6-5 | CASSWTGTNQPQHF
TRBJ2-1 | TRBV7-8 | CASSLGLAPLNNEQFF
TRBJ2-7 | TRBV10-1 | CASRSGTGGNEQYF
TRBJ1-5 | TRBV10-2 | CASRPFTGAEPQHF
TRBJ2-2 | TRBV30 | CAWSLGAGGSGELFF
TRBJ2-7 | TRBV18 | CASSPTEAGGAYEQYF
TRBJ1-3 | TRBV30 | CAWRESGNTIYF
TRBJ2-7 | TRBV4-1 | CASSQAVTEGGEQYF
TRBJ2-6 | TRBV4-1 | CASSQGKLAGYSGANVLTF
TRBJ2-1 | TRBV5-1 | CASSRGTSGINEQFF
TRBJ1-2 | TRBV7-3 | CASSLTGEAYGYTF
TRBJ2-7 | TRBV5-1 | CASSPENRGPAYEQYF
TRBJ1-4 | TRBV7-9 | CASSGTGNNEKLFF
TRBJ2-1 | TRBV19 | CASTRVGVDEQFF
TRBJ2-5 | TRBV7-8 | CASSYTAEETQYF
TRBJ2-3 | TRBV7-8 | CASSSGLAGGLSTDTQYF
TRBJ2-7 | TRBV21-1 | CASSKEGWDSYEQYF
TRBJ2-1 | TRBV4-2 | CASSQDSTSSIGEQFF
TRBJ1-2 | TRBV2 | CASSVGGNYGYTF
TRBJ2-5 | TRBV5-1 | CASSQEGGQETQYF
TRBJ2-5 | TRBV13 | CASSSRQNQETQYF
TRBJ1-1 | TRBV5-1 | CASSPTQGVNTEAFF
TRBJ2-1 | TRBV11-2 | CASSLLTGRYNEQFF
TRBJ1-3 | TRBV4-1 | CASSQDFSLSGNTIYF
TRBJ2-5 | TRBV6-5 | CASSYGHGGSPGTQYF
TRBJ2-1 | TRBV3-1/TRBV3-2 | CASSQEDLPSRGLEQFF
TRBJ2-3 | TRBV15 | CATSREIAGQYGENSDTQYF
TRBJ2-1 | TRBV5-1 | CASSFSRGINEQFF
TRBJ2-3 | TRBV2 | CASSWSSGRAGGTDTQYF
TRBJ1-1 | TRBV21-1 | CASSKGGRGMNTEAFF